The clone carrying this TCR beta chain was seen at least ten times. The antigen is not known. The sample comes from a study of response to subunit inactivated influenza vaccine. A single record per CDR3 protein comes from TCRdb applying MiXCR to the RT-PCR reads. In the table there are under 550,000 distinct CDR3 sequences, 7.2% of which are singletons. Findings and limits, study-wide: The study's authors posited that every seasonal influenza vaccination enlists few new T cells.

Looked up from germline, CDR1 is SGHRS and CDR2 is YFSETQ. Trimming removed 7 bases from V and 2 bases from J; junction bases left unmatched: 12. The CDR3 sequence is 16 residues long. The sequenced sample was PBMCs from blood, obtained 23 months after vaccination. This TCR was sampled from a man aged 50 to 69 who received an inactivated influenza vaccine. The chain links TRBV5-1 to TRBJ2-1; 7 nucleotides agree with TRBD2. CDR3 sequence: CASALGGGFTYNEQFF. The CDR3 bases are TGCGCCAGCGCCCTGGGGGGGGGTTTCACCTACAATGAGCAGTTCTTC.